The next 8 T cell receptor beta chains were all read from a single sample in a study of metastatic and nonmetastatic thyroid tumors. TCRdb reassembled clones from the PCR reads with MiXCR. The data show approximately 24,000 clones, under 25% seen once. All patients were treatment-naive before thyroid surgery. What was sequenced was blood. The receptors stem from a male donor with papillary thyroid cancer or a benign thyroid nodule (not recorded which). Some clones in this sample may be carry-over from other donors' samples.

The chain carries TRBV11-2 and TRBJ2-7; D is tentatively TRBD1 or TRBD2 (6 bases each). CDR3 length: 17 amino acids. Germline CDR1 SGHAT, CDR2 FQNNGV. V was trimmed by 1 base and J by 3 bases, leaving 19 bases between them. The CDR3 protein is CASSLVRGTKEGYEQYF. For the CDR3, the DNA is TGTGCCAGCAGCTTAGTCCGCGGGACAAAAGAGGGCTACGAGCAGTACTTC.

This clone has only a few counts. Sequence at one end of the junction differs from germline and may be a read error. The V gene is TRBV12-3 or TRBV12-4, the J gene TRBJ2-6; D possibly corresponds to TRBD2 (5 bases). The CDR3 runs to 15 residues. Here the CDR3 DNA reads TGTGCCAGCAGTTGGGCGGGTTCTGGGCCCAACTTCCTGACTTTC. This sequence encodes CASSWAGSGPNFLTF.

At least ten counts were recorded for this clone. The rearrangement joins TRBV5-6 to TRBJ1-2, with D hard to call. V was shortened by 4 bases and J by 1 base, with 14 bases between the two germline ends. The V gene's germline CDR1 is SGHDT and CDR2 YYEEEE. This CDR3 is built from 15 residues. The CDR3 region is CASSLIGPVNYGYTF. The CDR3 DNA sequence: TGTGCCAGCAGCCTAATAGGACCGGTTAACTATGGCTACACCTTC.

Concerning this clone itself: A junction end diverges from the germline sequence, so it may reflect a read error. The chain uses TRBV7-8 and TRBJ2-5, with D perhaps matching TRBD1 (7 bases). Germline CDR1 and CDR2: SGHVS and FQNEAQ. CDR3 size: 16 residues. The chain's CDR3 is CASDGTDSLRGETQYF. CDR3 coding DNA: TGTGCCAGCGACGGGACAGACTCCTTGCGGGGAGAGACACAGTACTTC.

On this clone: At one end the junction does not follow the germline gene, possibly because of a read error. This chain uses TRBV28 with TRBJ2-2; tentatively, D is TRBD2 (5 bases). Germline CDR1 and CDR2: MDHEN and SYDVKM. This CDR3 is 12 amino acids long. The DNA of the CDR3 is TGTGCCAGCAGCCCTTACACCTGGGAGCTTTTTTTT. It encodes CASSPYTWELFF.

This clone was observed at least ten times. The chain joins TRBV9 to TRBJ2-3, with unresolved D. The CDR3 spans 12 residues. The V and J ends lost 3 bases and 5 bases respectively, with 7 bases between them. The germline CDR1 and CDR2 sequences are SGDLS and YYNGEE. CDR3 sequence: CASSALRDTQYF. CDR3 DNA sequence: TGTGCCAGCAGCGCCCTTAGAGATACGCAGTATTTT.

This clone was seen ten or more times. The V call is TRBV20-1, the J call TRBJ1-1; 7 bases align to TRBD1. The V gene end was trimmed by 5 bases and the J gene end by 2 bases; junction bases not matched to a gene: 2. Germline lookup yields CDR1 DFQATT and CDR2 SNEGSKA (reference sequence). CDR3 size: 12 residues. The CDR3 DNA is TGCAGTGCTGGGACAGCTAACACTGAAGCTTTCTTT. Protein product: CSAGTANTEAFF.

This clone was seen many times. The V gene is TRBV12-1, the J gene TRBJ2-1; TRBD2, as called in the table, went unchecked against the DNA. TRBV12-1 is deemed a pseudogene. CDR3 size: 19 residues. DNA of the CDR3: TGTGCCAGCAGCTTCTACGTGCTAGCGGGAGGGCTAAACTACAATGAGCAGTTCTTC. Translated, it gives CASSFYVLAGGLNYNEQFF.